The clone carrying this T cell receptor beta chain was seen more than once but under ten times. Its antigen is as yet unknown. Reverse transcribing all isolated RNA meant expressed TCRB transcripts were sequenced. Some clones are missing from TCRdb's copy, which holds only in-frame ones; the method was immunoSEQ multiplex PCR. The sample includes some 190,000 clones, about 7.9% of them seen just once. This record belongs to a study of beta chain features in type 1 diabetes. Trimming at V came to 4 bases and at J to 2 bases, leaving 2 bases not matched to a gene. There are 14 residues in the CDR3. Looked up from germline, CDR1 is KGHSH and CDR2 is LQKENI. Per donor, one heparinised blood draw averaged roughly 110 mL. Markers CD45RO/CCR7/CD25/CD127/CD95/CD27 served to sort CD4+ naive, central memory, regulatory and stem cell-like memory cells. The authors obtained over 95% purity in all sorted populations.

Points from the study as a whole: TCRB CDR3s from Type 1 diabetes patients were moderately but significantly shorter in all four CD4+ subsets. Patients' naive, central memory and regulatory TCRB repertoires appeared more alike than those of healthy donors.

Sample: central memory CD4+ T cells from blood. This sequence was found in a young man with type 1 diabetes. This chain joins TRBV18 and TRBJ1-2, with 9 bases that match TRBD1. This CDR3 reads CASSHGTGNYGYTF. The CDR3 nucleotides are TGTGCCAGCTCACACGGGACAGGGAACTATGGCTACACCTTC.